This record covers a single TCR beta chain. Antigen specificity is unknown. These data originate in a study of T cells in Graves' hyperthyroidism and ophthalmopathy. General study results and limits: A 13 V-J signature model discriminated ophthalmopathy versus stable hyperthyroidism. The model predicted ophthalmopathy a median roughly 6.3 months before onset.

RNA transcripts were the template for amplifying TCR beta CDR3 regions. Researchers ran a first-round RT-PCR on the TCR CDR3 using the HTBI primer set. Each CDR3 protein is one row after TCRdb ran MiXCR on the multiplex PCR reads. The repertoire consists of some 200,000 distinct CDR3 sequences, with approximately 17% occurring once and the leading ten covering approximately 50%. The V gene lost 4 bases and the J gene lost 2 bases, with 12 bases spanning the gap. Germline V gene lookup returns CDR1 SGDLS and CDR2 YYNGEE. There are 14 residues in the CDR3. The study excluded patients with uncontrolled infection, other autoimmune disease, pregnancy or lactation. Orbital computed tomography, thyroid ultrasound, serum thyroxine and TRAb, and clinical symptoms together informed the diagnoses.

The chain employs TRBV9 and TRBJ2-5; D gene unclear. This sequence originates from a man aged 50-59 years with Graves' hyperthyroidism. The sequencing input was blood. CDR3 sequence: CASSPEGRQETQYF. The CDR3 DNA sequence: TGTGCCAGCAGCCCGGAAGGACGTCAAGAGACCCAGTACTTC.